What follows is one T cell receptor beta chain and its context. Its antigen is undetermined. It was roughly 10 milliliters of peripheral blood that were drawn from each donor. The sample originates from a study of blood T cells in healthy people across ages. Notes on the study in general: TCR beta diversity per million T cells fell roughly linearly with age. TCR beta diversity correlated strongly with naive T cell percentage.

The CDR3 consists of 17 residues. V lost 6 bases and J lost 3, with 21 bases in between. The germline V gene encodes CDR1 MNHEY and CDR2 SVGEGT. Primed by a sample-barcoded 5' primer and a J-beta primer mix, a second PCR proceeded for 7 to 11 cycles. TCRdb ran MiXCR on the 5' RACE reads and lists one entry per CDR3 protein. Altogether over 1.5 million distinct CDR3 sequences are present, around 48% being singletons, with the ten largest covering over 2%. This clonotype was obtained from a woman aged 35 to 49 in good health. The specimen was blood. J is TRBJ2-1 and V is TRBV6-2 or TRBV6-3; D perhaps matches TRBD2 (5 bases). The CDR3 loop reads CASSSCGSGCLYNEQFF. DNA for the CDR3: TGTGCCAGCAGCTCCTGTGGGAGCGGATGCCTCTACAATGAGCAGTTCTTC.